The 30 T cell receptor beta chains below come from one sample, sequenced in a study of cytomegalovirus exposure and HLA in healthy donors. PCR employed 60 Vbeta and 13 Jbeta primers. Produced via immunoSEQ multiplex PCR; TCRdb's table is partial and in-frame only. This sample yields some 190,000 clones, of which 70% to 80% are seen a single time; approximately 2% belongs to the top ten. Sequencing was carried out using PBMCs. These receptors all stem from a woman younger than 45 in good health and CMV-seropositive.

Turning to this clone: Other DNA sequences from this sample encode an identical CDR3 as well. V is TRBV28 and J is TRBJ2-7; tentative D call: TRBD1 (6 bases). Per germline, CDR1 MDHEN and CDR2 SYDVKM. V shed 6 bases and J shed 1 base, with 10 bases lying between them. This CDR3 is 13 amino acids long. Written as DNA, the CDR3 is TGTGCCAGCAGCCTCACAGGGTCCTACGAGCAGTACTTC. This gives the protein CASSLTGSYEQYF.

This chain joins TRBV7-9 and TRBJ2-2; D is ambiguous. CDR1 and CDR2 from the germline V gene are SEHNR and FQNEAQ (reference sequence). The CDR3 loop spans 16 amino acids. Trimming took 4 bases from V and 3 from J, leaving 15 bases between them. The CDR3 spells CASSSRPGSYTGELFF. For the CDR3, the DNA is TGTGCCAGCAGCTCAAGACCGGGTTCCTACACCGGGGAGCTGTTTTTT.

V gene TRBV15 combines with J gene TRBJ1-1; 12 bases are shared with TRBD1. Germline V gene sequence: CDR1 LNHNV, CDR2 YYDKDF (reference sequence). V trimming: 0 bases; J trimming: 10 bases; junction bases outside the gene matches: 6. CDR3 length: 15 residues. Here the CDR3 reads CATSRDGGTGGVAFF. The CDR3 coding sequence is TGTGCCACCAGCAGAGATGGTGGGACAGGGGGCGTAGCTTTCTTT.

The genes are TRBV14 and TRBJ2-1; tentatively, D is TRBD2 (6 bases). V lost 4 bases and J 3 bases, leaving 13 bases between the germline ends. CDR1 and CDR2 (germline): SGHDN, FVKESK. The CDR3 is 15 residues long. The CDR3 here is CASSLGTPIYNEQFF. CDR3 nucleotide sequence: TGTGCCAGCAGCCTCGGGACTCCGATCTACAATGAGCAGTTCTTC.

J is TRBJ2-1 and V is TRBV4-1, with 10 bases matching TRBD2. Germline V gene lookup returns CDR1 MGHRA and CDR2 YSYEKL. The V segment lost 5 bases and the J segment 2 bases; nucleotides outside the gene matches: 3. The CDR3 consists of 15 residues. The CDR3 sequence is CASSITSGTYNEQFF. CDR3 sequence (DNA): TGCGCCAGCAGCATCACTAGCGGGACCTACAATGAGCAGTTCTTC.

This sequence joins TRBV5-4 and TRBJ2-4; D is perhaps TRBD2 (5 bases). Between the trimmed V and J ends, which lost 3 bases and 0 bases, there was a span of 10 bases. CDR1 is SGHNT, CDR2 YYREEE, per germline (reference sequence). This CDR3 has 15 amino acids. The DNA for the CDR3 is TGTGCCAGCAGCTCCATGGACTCAGCCAAAAACATTCAGTACTTC. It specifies CASSSMDSAKNIQYF.

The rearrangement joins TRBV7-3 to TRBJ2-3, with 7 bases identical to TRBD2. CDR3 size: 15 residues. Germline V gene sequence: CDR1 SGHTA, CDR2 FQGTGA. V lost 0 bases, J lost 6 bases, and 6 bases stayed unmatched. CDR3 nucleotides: TGTGCCAGCAGCTTAACGTTATGGGGGGGGGATACGCAGTATTTT. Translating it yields CASSLTLWGGDTQYF.

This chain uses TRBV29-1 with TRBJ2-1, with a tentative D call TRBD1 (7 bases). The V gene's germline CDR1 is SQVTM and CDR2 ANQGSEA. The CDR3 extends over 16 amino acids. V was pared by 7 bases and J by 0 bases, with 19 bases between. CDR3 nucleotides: TGCAGCGCAGGGGGTTGGCTAGCGCACTCCTACAATGAGCAGTTCTTC. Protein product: CSAGGWLAHSYNEQFF.

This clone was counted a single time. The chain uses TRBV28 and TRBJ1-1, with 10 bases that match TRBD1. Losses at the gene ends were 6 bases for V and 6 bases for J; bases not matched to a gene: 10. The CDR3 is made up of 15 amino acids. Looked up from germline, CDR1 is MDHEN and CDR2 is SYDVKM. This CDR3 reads CASSMRTGGFAEAFF. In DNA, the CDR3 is TGTGCCAGCAGCATGAGGACAGGGGGTTTCGCTGAAGCTTTCTTT. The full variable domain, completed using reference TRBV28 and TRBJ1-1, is DVKVTQSSRYLVKRTGEKVFLECVQDMDHENMFWYRQDPGLGLRLIYFSYDVKMKEKGDIPEGYSVSREKKERFSLILESASTNQTSMYLCASSMRTGGFAEAFFGQGTRLTVV.

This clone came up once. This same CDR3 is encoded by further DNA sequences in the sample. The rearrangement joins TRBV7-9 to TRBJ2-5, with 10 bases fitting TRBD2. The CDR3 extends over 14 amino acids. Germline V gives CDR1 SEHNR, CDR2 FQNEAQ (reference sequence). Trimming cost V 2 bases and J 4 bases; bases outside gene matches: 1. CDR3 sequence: CASSLLAGGETQYF. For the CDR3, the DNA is TGTGCCAGCAGCTTATTAGCGGGAGGAGAGACCCAGTACTTC.

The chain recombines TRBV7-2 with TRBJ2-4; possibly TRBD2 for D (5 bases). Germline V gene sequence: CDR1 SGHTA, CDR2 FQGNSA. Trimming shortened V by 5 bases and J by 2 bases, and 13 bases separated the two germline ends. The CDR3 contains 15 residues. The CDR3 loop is CASSDVGVPKNIQYF. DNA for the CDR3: TGTGCCAGCAGCGATGTCGGGGTGCCCAAAAACATTCAGTACTTC.

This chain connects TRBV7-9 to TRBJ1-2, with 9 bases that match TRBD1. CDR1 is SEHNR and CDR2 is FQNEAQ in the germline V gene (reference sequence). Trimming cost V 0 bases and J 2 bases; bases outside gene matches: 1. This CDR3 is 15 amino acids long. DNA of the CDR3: TGTGCCAGCAGCTTAGCGGGGACAGGGAACTATGGCTACACCTTC. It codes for CASSLAGTGNYGYTF.

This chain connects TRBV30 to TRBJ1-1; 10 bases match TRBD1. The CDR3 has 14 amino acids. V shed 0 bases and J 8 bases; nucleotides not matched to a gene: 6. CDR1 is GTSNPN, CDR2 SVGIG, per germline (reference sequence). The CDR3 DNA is TGTGCCTGGAGTGTAGGTGGGGACAGGGGCGAAGCTTTCTTT. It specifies CAWSVGGDRGEAFF.

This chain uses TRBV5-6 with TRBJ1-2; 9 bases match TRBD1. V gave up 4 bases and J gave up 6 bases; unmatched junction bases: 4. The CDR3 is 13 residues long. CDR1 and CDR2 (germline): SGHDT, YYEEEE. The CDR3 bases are TGTGCCAGCAGCATACAGGGGGCTCATGGCTACACCTTC. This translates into CASSIQGAHGYTF.

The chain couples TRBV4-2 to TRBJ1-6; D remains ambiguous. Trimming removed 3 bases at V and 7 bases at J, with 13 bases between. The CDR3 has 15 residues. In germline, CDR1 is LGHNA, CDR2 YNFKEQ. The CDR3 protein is CASSQVISGNSPLHF. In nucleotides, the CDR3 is TGTGCCAGCAGCCAGGTTATATCGGGAAATTCACCCCTCCACTTT.

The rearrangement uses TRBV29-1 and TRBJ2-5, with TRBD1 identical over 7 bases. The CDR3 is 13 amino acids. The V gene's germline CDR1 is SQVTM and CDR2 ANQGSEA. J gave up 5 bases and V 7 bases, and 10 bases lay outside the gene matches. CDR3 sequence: CSAKGARGETQYF. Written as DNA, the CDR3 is TGCAGCGCAAAGGGGGCGCGAGGGGAGACCCAGTACTTC.

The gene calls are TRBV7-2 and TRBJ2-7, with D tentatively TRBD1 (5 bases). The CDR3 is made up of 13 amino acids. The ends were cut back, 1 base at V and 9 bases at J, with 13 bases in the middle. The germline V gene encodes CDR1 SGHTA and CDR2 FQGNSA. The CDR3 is CASSLVPQGGQYF. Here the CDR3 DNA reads TGTGCCAGCAGCTTAGTTCCCCAGGGCGGGCAGTACTTC.

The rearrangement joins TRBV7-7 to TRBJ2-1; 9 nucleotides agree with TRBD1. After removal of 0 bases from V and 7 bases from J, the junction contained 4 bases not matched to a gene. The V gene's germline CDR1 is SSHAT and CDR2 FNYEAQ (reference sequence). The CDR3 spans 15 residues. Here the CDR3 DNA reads TGTGCCAGCAGCTTAGCCGGGACAGGGAGAAATGAGCAGTTCTTC. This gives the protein CASSLAGTGRNEQFF. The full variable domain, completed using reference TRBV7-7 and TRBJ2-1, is GAGVSQSPRYKVTKRGQDVTLRCDPISSHATLYWYQQALGQGPEFLTYFNYEAQPDKSGLPSDRFSAERPEGSISTLTIQRTEQRDSAMYRCASSLAGTGRNEQFFGPGTRLTVL.

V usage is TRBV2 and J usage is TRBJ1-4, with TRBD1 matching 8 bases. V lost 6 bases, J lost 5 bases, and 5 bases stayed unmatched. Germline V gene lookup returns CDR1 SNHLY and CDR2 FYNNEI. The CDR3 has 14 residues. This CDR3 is CASSLTGVNEKLFF. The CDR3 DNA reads TGTGCCAGCAGCTTGACAGGGGTGAATGAAAAACTGTTTTTT. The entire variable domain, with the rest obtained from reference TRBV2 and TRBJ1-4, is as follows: EPEVTQTPSHQVTQMGQEVILRCVPISNHLYFYWYRQILGQKVEFLVSFYNNEISEKSEIFDDQFSVERPDGSNFTLKIRSTKLEDSAMYFCASSLTGVNEKLFFGSGTQLSVL.

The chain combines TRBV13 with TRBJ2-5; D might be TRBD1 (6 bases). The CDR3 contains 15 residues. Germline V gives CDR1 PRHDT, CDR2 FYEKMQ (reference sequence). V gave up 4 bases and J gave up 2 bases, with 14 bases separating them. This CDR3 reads CASSSALDRQETQYF. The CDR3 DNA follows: TGTGCCAGCAGCTCCGCCCTCGACAGGCAAGAGACCCAGTACTTC.

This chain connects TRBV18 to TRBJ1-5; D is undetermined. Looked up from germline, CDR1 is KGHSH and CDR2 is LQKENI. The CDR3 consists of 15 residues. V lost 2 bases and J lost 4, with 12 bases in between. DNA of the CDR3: TGTGCCAGCTCACCATCTAGCAGCCGAAATCAGCCCCAGCATTTT. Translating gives CASSPSSSRNQPQHF.

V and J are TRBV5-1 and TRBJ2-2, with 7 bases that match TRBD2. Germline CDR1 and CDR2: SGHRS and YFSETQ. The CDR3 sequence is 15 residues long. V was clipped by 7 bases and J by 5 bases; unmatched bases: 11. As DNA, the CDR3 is TGCGCCAGCGCGGTAAAACCCGGGGGGACCGGGGAGCTGTTTTTT. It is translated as CASAVKPGGTGELFF.

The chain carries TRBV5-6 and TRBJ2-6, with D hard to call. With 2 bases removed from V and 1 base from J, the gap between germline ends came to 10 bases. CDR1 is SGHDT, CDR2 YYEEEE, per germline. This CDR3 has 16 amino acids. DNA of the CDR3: TGTGCCAGCAGCTTTTCCAGGTGGTCTGGGGCCAACGTCCTGACTTTC. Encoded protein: CASSFSRWSGANVLTF.

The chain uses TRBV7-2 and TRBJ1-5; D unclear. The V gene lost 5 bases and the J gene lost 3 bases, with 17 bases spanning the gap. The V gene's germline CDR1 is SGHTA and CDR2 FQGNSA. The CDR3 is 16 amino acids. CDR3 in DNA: TGTGCCAGCAGCCCGGCAGCTGCGGGGTTCAATCAGCCCCAGCATTTT. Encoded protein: CASSPAAAGFNQPQHF.

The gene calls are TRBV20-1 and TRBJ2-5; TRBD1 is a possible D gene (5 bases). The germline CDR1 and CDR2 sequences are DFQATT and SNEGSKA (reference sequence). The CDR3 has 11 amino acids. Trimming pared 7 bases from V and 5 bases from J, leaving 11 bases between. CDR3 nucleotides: TGCAGTGACTCAAGGGGCGAGACCCAGTACTTC. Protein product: CSDSRGETQYF.

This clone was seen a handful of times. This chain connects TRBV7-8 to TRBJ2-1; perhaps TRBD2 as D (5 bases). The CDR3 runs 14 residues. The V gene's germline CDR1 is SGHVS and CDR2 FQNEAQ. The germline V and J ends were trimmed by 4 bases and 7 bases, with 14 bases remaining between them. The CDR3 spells CASSYSERNNEQFF. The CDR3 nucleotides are TGTGCCAGCAGCTATAGCGAGAGAAATAATGAGCAGTTCTTC.

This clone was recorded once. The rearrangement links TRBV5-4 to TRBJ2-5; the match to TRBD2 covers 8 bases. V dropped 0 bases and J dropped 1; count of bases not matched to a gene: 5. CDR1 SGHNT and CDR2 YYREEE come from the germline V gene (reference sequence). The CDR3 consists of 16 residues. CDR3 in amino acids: CASSLGGLASQETQYF. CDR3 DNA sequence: TGTGCCAGCAGCTTGGGTGGACTAGCAAGCCAAGAGACCCAGTACTTC. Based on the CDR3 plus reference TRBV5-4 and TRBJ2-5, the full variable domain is ETGVTQSPTHLIKTRGQQVTLRCSSQSGHNTVSWYQQALGQGPQFIFQYYREEENGRGNFPPRFSGLQFPNYSSELNVNALELDDSALYLCASSLGGLASQETQYFGPGTRLLVL.

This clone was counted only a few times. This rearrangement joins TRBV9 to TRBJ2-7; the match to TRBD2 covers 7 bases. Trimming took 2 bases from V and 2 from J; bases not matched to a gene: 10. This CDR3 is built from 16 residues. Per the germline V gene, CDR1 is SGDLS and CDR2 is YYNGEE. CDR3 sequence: CASSVYPAGPAYEQYF. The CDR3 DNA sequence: TGTGCCAGCAGCGTCTACCCAGCGGGACCCGCCTACGAGCAGTACTTC. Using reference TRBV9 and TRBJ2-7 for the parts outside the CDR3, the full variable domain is DSGVTQTPKHLITATGQRVTLRCSPRSGDLSVYWYQQSLDQGLQFLIQYYNGEERAKGNILERFSAQQFPDLHSELNLSSLELGDSALYFCASSVYPAGPAYEQYFGPGTRLTVT.

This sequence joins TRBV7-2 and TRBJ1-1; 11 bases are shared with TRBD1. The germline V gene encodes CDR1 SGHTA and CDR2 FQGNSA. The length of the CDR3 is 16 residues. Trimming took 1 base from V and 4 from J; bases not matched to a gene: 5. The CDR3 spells CASSLGTGGSGTEAFF. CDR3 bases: TGTGCCAGCAGCTTAGGGACAGGGGGCAGCGGCACTGAAGCTTTCTTT.

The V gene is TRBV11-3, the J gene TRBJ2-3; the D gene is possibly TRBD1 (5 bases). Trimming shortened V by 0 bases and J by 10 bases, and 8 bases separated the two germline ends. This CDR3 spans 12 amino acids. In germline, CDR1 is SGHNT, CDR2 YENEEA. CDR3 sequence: CASSLEQGPQYF. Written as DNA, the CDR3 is TGTGCCAGCAGCTTAGAGCAGGGCCCGCAGTATTTT.